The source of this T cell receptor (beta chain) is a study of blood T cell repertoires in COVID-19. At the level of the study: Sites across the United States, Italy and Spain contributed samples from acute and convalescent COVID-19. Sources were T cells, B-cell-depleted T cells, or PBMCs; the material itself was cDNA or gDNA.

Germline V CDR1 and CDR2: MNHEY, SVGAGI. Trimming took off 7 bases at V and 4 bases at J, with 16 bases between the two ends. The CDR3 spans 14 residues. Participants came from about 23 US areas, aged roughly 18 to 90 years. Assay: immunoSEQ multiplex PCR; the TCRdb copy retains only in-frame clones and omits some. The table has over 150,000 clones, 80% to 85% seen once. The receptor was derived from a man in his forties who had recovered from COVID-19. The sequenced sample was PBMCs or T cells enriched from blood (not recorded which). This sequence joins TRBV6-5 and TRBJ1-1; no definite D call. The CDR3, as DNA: TGTGCCAGCACGGAGACCTCGACGGGCACTGAAGCTTTCTTT. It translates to CASTETSTGTEAFF.